A single sample gave rise to the 9 T cell receptor beta chains below, sequenced in a study of OX40 agonist ivuxolimab in advanced cancers. Using immunoSEQ multiplex PCR, the repertoire was profiled, and TCRdb retains in-frame clones only, with some absent. This table holds about 70,000 clones, around 88% found once. The material sequenced was CD4+ or CD8+ T cells sorted from blood, taken in a trial of the OX40 agonist ivuxolimab. The receptors derive from an adult with an advanced solid tumor such as melanoma, head and neck, liver or kidney cancer.

The chain combines TRBV7-2 with TRBJ1-1; the D gene is possibly TRBD1 (5 bases). Germline values: CDR1 SGHTA, CDR2 FQGNSA. The CDR3 is 13 amino acids. V was cut by 3 bases and J by 5 bases, with 10 bases left in between. This CDR3 reads CASSFPQGTEAFF. CDR3 nucleotides: TGTGCCAGCAGCTTCCCCCAGGGAACTGAAGCTTTCTTT.

V and J are TRBV19 and TRBJ2-7; 7 positions agree with TRBD1. CDR3 length equals 13 residues. Germline V gene data show CDR1 as LNHDA and CDR2 as SQIVND (reference sequence). Trimming took 1 base from V and 5 from J; bases not matched to a gene: 2. The CDR3 DNA sequence: TGTGCCAGTAGTATAGGACAGGGAAACGAGCAGTACTTC. Its protein product is CASSIGQGNEQYF.

V and J are TRBV6-5 and TRBJ2-7; D not resolved. Per the germline V gene, CDR1 is MNHEY and CDR2 is SVGAGI. V lost 4 bases and J lost 5, with 18 bases in between. The CDR3 sequence is 15 residues long. CDR3 sequence (DNA): TGTGCCAGCAGTTCCAATGATGGTGTGGTCGACGAGCAGTACTTC. Translating it yields CASSSNDGVVDEQYF.

The chain employs TRBV30 and TRBJ2-2, with D perhaps TRBD1 (6 bases). Germline lookup yields CDR1 GTSNPN and CDR2 SVGIG (reference sequence). V lost 4 bases, J lost 6 bases, and 12 bases lay in between. The CDR3 is 13 amino acids. The CDR3 region has the DNA TGTGCCTGGACTGATACAGGGCCCGGGGAGCTGTTTTTT. Its protein is CAWTDTGPGELFF.

V usage is TRBV28 and J usage is TRBJ2-7; 9 nucleotides line up with TRBD1. From germline, CDR1 is MDHEN and CDR2 SYDVKM. The CDR3 sequence is 16 residues long. After removal of 1 base from V and 6 bases from J, the junction contained 10 bases not matched to a gene. The CDR3, as DNA: TGTGCCAGCAGTTTATCTTCCGGGACAGGGAGAGGCGAGCAGTACTTC. Translation gives CASSLSSGTGRGEQYF.

The chain couples TRBV7-8 to TRBJ1-1; D uncertain. V lost 5 bases and J 1 base, leaving 17 bases between the germline ends. Germline lookup yields CDR1 SGHVS and CDR2 FQNEAQ. This CDR3 has 16 amino acids. CDR3 DNA: TGTGCCAGCAGCCCCAGGAGAACCTTTAAGAACACTGAAGCTTTCTTT. This encodes CASSPRRTFKNTEAFF.

This rearrangement joins TRBV28 to TRBJ2-3; D might be TRBD1 or TRBD2, each matching 6 bases. Germline lookup yields CDR1 MDHEN and CDR2 SYDVKM. The CDR3 extends over 17 amino acids. Between the trimmed V and J ends, which lost 6 bases and 0 bases, there was a span of 19 bases. Written as DNA, the CDR3 is TGTGCCAGCAGGATGGCTGGGGGGCTCGTTAGCACAGATACGCAGTATTTT. This codes for CASRMAGGLVSTDTQYF.

This CDR3 is CASRRPGGTGSEKLFF. DNA of the CDR3: TGTGCCAGCAGACGACCCGGTGGGACAGGGAGCGAAAAACTGTTTTTT. V gene TRBV27 combines with J gene TRBJ1-4; TRBD1 aligns across 9 bases. The CDR3 extends over 16 amino acids. Germline V gene lookup returns CDR1 MNHEY and CDR2 SMNVEV (reference sequence). V shed 6 bases and J 8 bases; nucleotides not matched to a gene: 13.

This clone showed up just a few times. The V gene is TRBV10-3, the J gene TRBJ1-1; D not certain. Germline CDR1 is ENHRY and CDR2 is SYGVKD. The CDR3 length is 12 residues. Trimming removed 6 bases from V and 5 bases from J, with 10 bases in between. CDR3 DNA: TGTGCCATCAGCCAGGAGAGGACTGAAGCTTTCTTT. This translates into CAISQERTEAFF.